Presented here are 3 T cell receptor beta chains from one specimen sequenced in a study of shared T cell receptors in the human thymus. Assay: immunoSEQ multiplex PCR; the TCRdb copy retains only in-frame clones and omits some. The sample contains roughly 500,000 clones, around 78% of which appear only once. This sample also appeared in a second study, on human thymus T cells.

The sample comprised thymocytes. These receptors came from a boy younger than two with a congenital heart defect.

The chain combines TRBV5-1 with TRBJ2-1; 13 nucleotides agree with TRBD2. This CDR3 spans 19 amino acids. Germline V gives CDR1 SGHRS, CDR2 YFSETQ. J lost 4 bases, V lost 0 bases, and 10 bases had no gene match. CDR3 sequence: CASSLDPLGTSGAYNEQFF. The CDR3, as DNA: TGCGCCAGCAGCTTGGACCCCTTAGGGACTAGCGGGGCTTACAATGAGCAGTTCTTC.

This clone showed up just once. The genes are TRBV5-6 and TRBJ1-4; maybe TRBD1 (6 bases). This CDR3 has 16 residues. V was clipped by 2 bases and J by 5 bases, with 16 bases between them. Germline assignment: CDR1 SGHDT and CDR2 YYEEEE. In nucleotides, the CDR3 is TGTGCCAGCAGCTTAGTCCTAGGACAGCCAAATGAAAAACTGTTTTTT. This translates into CASSLVLGQPNEKLFF.

In its sample, this clone was seen once. The chain joins TRBV5-1 to TRBJ1-1; D is perhaps TRBD1 (6 bases). The germline V gene has CDR1 SGHRS and CDR2 YFSETQ. The length of the CDR3 is 13 residues. Between the trimmed V and J ends, which lost 5 bases and 2 bases, there was a span of 10 bases. CDR3 protein: CASRQGKNTEAFF. The CDR3 coding sequence is TGCGCCAGCAGACAGGGTAAAAACACTGAAGCTTTCTTT.